Detailed here is one T cell receptor (beta chain). Its antigen remains unknown. Sequencing used immunoSEQ multiplex PCR; TCRdb keeps in-frame clones, though not all of them. The sample lists about 250,000 clones, roughly 84% occurring once. The sample is drawn from a study of cytomegalovirus exposure and HLA in healthy donors. The approximately 120-subject validation cohort, separate from the roughly 700-subject first cohort, included the donors. CDR1 and CDR2 from the germline V gene are LGHNA and YSLEER. Trimming removed 3 bases from V and 4 bases from J; junction bases left unmatched: 3. The CDR3 loop spans 16 amino acids. Study results and caveats: Some TCR beta chains (164 of them) were listed as cytomegalovirus-associated.

This chain joins TRBV4-3 and TRBJ2-1, with 13 bases lining up with TRBD2. Input material: PBMCs. The TCR originated in a man younger than 35 in good health and CMV-seropositive. In DNA, the CDR3 is TGCGCCAGCAGCCACGGACTAGCGGGGGATTACAATGAGCAGTTCTTC. Its translation is CASSHGLAGDYNEQFF.